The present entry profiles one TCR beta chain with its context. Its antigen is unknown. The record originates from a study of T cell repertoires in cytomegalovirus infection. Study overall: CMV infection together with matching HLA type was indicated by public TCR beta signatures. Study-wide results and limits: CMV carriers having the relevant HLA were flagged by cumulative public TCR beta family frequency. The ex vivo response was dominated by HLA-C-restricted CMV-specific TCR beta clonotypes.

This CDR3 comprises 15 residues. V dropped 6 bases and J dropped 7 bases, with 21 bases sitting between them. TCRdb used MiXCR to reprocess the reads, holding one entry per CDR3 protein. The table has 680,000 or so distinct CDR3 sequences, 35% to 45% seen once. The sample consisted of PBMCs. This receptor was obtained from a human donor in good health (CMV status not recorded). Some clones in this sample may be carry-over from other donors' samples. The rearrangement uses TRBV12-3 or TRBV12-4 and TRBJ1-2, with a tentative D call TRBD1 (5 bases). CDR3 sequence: CASRTGPFGESGYTF. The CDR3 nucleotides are TGTGCCAGCAGGACGGGACCGTTCGGGGAGAGTGGCTACACCTTC.